This T cell receptor beta chain was retrieved from a study of CD8 T cell repertoires and HIV-1 epitope variants. Study-wide context: T cells were stimulated with Twenty-five Gag and Nef peptides separately. 1M T cells were kept uncultured as a baseline.

After removal of 1 base from V and 1 base from J, the junction contained 1 base not matched to a gene. The CDR3 consists of 15 residues. CDR1 MGHDK and CDR2 SYGVNS come from the germline V gene. On this clone itself: What it recognizes is unknown.

TCR beta CDR3 was sequenced at survey depth on immunoSEQ. TCRdb's table, derived via immunoSEQ multiplex PCR, lists solely in-frame clones and lacks some. The sample holds around 6,400 clones, around two thirds seen once. Sequencing was performed on cultured CD8+ T cells derived from PBMCs. The sequence derives from a male donor with HIV. The rearrangement uses TRBV25-1 and TRBJ1-1, with 9 bases lining up with TRBD1. The CDR3 sequence: CASSEWGQGNTEAFF. DNA of the CDR3: TGTGCCAGCAGTGAATGGGGACAGGGGAACACTGAAGCTTTCTTT.